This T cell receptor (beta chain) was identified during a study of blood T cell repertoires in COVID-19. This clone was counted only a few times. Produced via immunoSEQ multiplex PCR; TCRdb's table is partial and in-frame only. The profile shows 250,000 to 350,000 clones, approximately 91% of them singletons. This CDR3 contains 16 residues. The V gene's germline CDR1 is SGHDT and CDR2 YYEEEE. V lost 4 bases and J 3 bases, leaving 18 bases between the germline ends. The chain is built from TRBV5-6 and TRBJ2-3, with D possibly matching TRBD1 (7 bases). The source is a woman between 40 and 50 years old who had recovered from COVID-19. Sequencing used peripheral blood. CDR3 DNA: TGTGCCAGCAGCCCCCTCGGGGCAGGGGGGACAGATACGCAGTATTTT. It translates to CASSPLGAGGTDTQYF.